Below, 19 T cell receptor beta chains from the same sample are listed, as sequenced in a study of T cells in Graves' hyperthyroidism and ophthalmopathy. From RNA transcripts, TCR beta CDR3 regions were amplified. RT-PCR in the first round (using the HTBI primer set) targeted the TCR CDR3. TCRdb called the multiplex PCR reads again in MiXCR, with one record for every CDR3 protein. The sample holds about 600,000 distinct CDR3 sequences, about 16% seen once. The sequenced sample was blood. All receptors derive from a woman aged 40 to 50 with Graves' ophthalmopathy.

The table lists this clonotype with many counts. The chain joins TRBV18 to TRBJ1-5; the match to TRBD1 covers 9 bases. The CDR3 covers 15 residues. After removal of 6 bases from V and 6 bases from J, the junction contained 9 bases not matched to a gene. Germline loops: CDR1 KGHSH, CDR2 LQKENI. CDR3 in amino acids: CASSAGTGKSQPQHF. The CDR3 bases are TGTGCCAGCTCGGCTGGGACAGGGAAGAGTCAGCCCCAGCATTTT.

This clonotype was detected many times. This chain links TRBV11-2 with TRBJ2-1; tentatively, D is TRBD1 or TRBD2 (5 bases each). This CDR3 region has 16 residues. Deletions cut 1 base from V and 2 bases from J, with 12 bases between. Germline values: CDR1 SGHAT, CDR2 FQNNGV. CDR3 sequence (DNA): TGTGCCAGCAGCTTAGTGGGGTCGGGACCCTACAATGAGCAGTTCTTC. Translation: CASSLVGSGPYNEQFF.

This clonotype occurred many times. The chain recombines TRBV7-3 with TRBJ2-1, with 14 bases fitting TRBD2. This CDR3 region has 17 residues. CDR1 is SGHTA and CDR2 is FQGTGA in the germline V gene. With 1 base clipped from V and 7 bases from J, the junction kept 6 bases outside the gene matches. Here the CDR3 reads CASSLRLAGGQGNEQFF. CDR3 in DNA: TGTGCCAGCAGCTTAAGACTAGCGGGAGGGCAGGGGAATGAGCAGTTCTTC. Based on the CDR3 plus reference TRBV7-3 and TRBJ2-1, the full variable domain is GAGVSQTPSNKVTEKGKYVELRCDPISGHTALYWYRQSLGQGPEFLIYFQGTGAADDSGLPNDRFFAVRPEGSVSTLKIQRTERGDSAVYLCASSLRLAGGQGNEQFFGPGTRLTVL.

The rearrangement links TRBV7-2 to TRBJ2-3; D may be TRBD1 or TRBD2 (6 bases each). The CDR3 spans 14 residues. Germline V gene sequence: CDR1 SGHTA, CDR2 FQGNSA. Trimming left V 2 bases short and J 5 bases short, with 11 bases between. CDR3 bases: TGTGCCAGCAGCTTATCGGGGGCGGTAGATACGCAGTATTTT. The encoded protein is CASSLSGAVDTQYF.

The CDR3 protein is CATIFRVEAFF. Here the CDR3 DNA reads TGTGCCACAATTTTCCGGGTTGAAGCTTTCTTT. The chain is built from TRBV19 and TRBJ1-1; no clear D gene. Germline V gene lookup returns CDR1 LNHDA and CDR2 SQIVND (reference sequence). V was pared by 10 bases and J by 7 bases, with 13 bases between. CDR3 length: 11 residues.

This clonotype was detected many times. The V gene is TRBV30, the J gene TRBJ1-6, with 8 bases matching TRBD1. The CDR3 loop spans 13 amino acids. CDR1 and CDR2 from the germline V gene are GTSNPN and SVGIG (reference sequence). V was pared by 7 bases and J by 7 bases, with 6 bases of the junction left unmatched. This CDR3 reads CASSGGVNSPLHF. The CDR3 DNA is TGTGCCTCATCAGGGGGCGTCAATTCACCCCTCCACTTT. Full variable domain (outside the CDR3, taken from reference TRBV30 and TRBJ1-6): SQTIHQWPATLVQPVGSPLSLECTVEGTSNPNLYWYRQAAGRGLQLLFYSVGIGQISSEVPQNLSASRPQDRQFILSSKKLLLSDSGFYLCASSGGVNSPLHFGNGTRLTVT.

This clonotype was detected many times. The chain carries TRBV28 and TRBJ1-1; D is possibly TRBD1 (5 bases). Trimming removed 8 bases at V and 10 bases at J, with 11 bases between. The length of the CDR3 is 10 residues. Germline V gene sequence: CDR1 MDHEN, CDR2 SYDVKM. CDR3 DNA: TGTGCCAGCGGGACGCTAGGAGCTTTCTTT. It yields the protein CASGTLGAFF.

Ten or more counts support this clonotype. The chain recombines TRBV7-9 with TRBJ2-3; possibly TRBD2 for D (5 bases). Germline lookup yields CDR1 SEHNR and CDR2 FQNEAQ (reference sequence). Trimming left V 1 base short and J 2 bases short, with 13 bases between. The CDR3 has 16 amino acids. The CDR3 DNA follows: TGTGCCAGCAGCTTAGTGTTAAGCGGTGCCACAGATACGCAGTATTTT. Residues: CASSLVLSGATDTQYF.

The genes are TRBV19 and TRBJ2-1; D is unresolved. With 8 bases removed from V and 5 bases from J, the gap between germline ends came to 13 bases. Germline V gene sequence: CDR1 LNHDA, CDR2 SQIVND (reference sequence). This CDR3 has 13 residues. The CDR3 region is CASAQVLNNEQFF. The CDR3 DNA is TGTGCCAGTGCCCAAGTTCTAAACAATGAGCAGTTCTTC.

This clonotype was seen only a few times. The gene calls are TRBV7-9 and TRBJ2-5, with 8 bases identical to TRBD2. The CDR3 runs to 17 residues. The J segment lost 3 bases and the V segment lost 3 bases, leaving 12 bases of the junction unmatched. Germline V lookup: CDR1 SEHNR, CDR2 FQNEAQ (reference sequence). The CDR3 spells CASSLGLDPLTKETQYF. In nucleotides, the CDR3 is TGTGCCAGCAGCTTGGGACTAGACCCACTTACTAAAGAGACCCAGTACTTC.

This chain joins TRBV7-8 and TRBJ2-7, with TRBD2 matching 7 bases. Per the germline V gene, CDR1 is SGHVS and CDR2 is FQNEAQ. The V gene end was trimmed by 10 bases and the J gene end by 1 base; junction bases not matched to a gene: 10. This CDR3 is 14 amino acids long. The CDR3 sequence: CATATASGSYEQYF. The CDR3, as DNA: TGTGCCACCGCTACTGCTAGCGGATCCTACGAGCAGTACTTC.

This clonotype was observed many times. This CDR3 is CASSLGEGGWTDTQYF. The CDR3 DNA reads TGTGCCAGCAGCCTCGGAGAGGGGGGATGGACAGATACGCAGTATTTT. The V and J genes are TRBV7-9 and TRBJ2-3; D possibly matches TRBD1 or TRBD2 (6 bases each). CDR1 and CDR2 (germline): SEHNR, FQNEAQ (reference sequence). Trimming removed 5 bases from V and 3 bases from J, with 18 bases in between. The CDR3 spans 16 residues.

There are a few counts of this clonotype. The J gene is TRBJ1-3, the V gene TRBV6-9; possible D gene TRBD1, 6 bases. Germline loops: CDR1 MNHGY, CDR2 SVAAGI. Trimming took off 3 bases at V and 0 bases at J, with 18 bases between the two ends. The CDR3 has 18 residues. In nucleotides, the CDR3 is TGTGCCAGCAGTTACGGTATTAGGGGGGCAGACTCTGGAAACACCATATATTTT. Protein product: CASSYGIRGADSGNTIYF.

J is TRBJ2-1 and V is TRBV7-9; D unresolved. CDR3 length: 16 residues. Germline assignment: CDR1 SEHNR and CDR2 FQNEAQ (reference sequence). Trimming left V 1 base short and J 3 bases short, with 13 bases between. DNA for the CDR3: TGTGCCAGCAGCTTAGTATCCCGCGGTCTCTACAATGAGCAGTTCTTC. Protein product: CASSLVSRGLYNEQFF.

This clonotype appeared a few times. The rearrangement links TRBV6-5 to TRBJ2-1; 12 bases are a match to TRBD2. This CDR3 is 17 amino acids long. The germline gives CDR1 MNHEY, CDR2 SVGAGI. J was trimmed by 0 bases and V by 4 bases; bases with no gene match: 4. In nucleotides, the CDR3 is TGTGCCAGCAGTTCCTCGACTAGCGGGAGCTCCTACAATGAGCAGTTCTTC. Translation gives CASSSSTSGSSYNEQFF.

This clonotype was counted a few times. V gene TRBV4-1 combines with J gene TRBJ1-2; no clear D. CDR1 and CDR2 from the germline V gene are MGHRA and YSYEKL. The CDR3 covers 16 residues. With 2 bases removed from V and 2 bases from J, the gap between germline ends came to 15 bases. The CDR3 protein is CASSQHLPGENYGYTF. The DNA of the CDR3 is TGCGCCAGCAGCCAACACTTACCGGGAGAAAACTATGGCTACACCTTC.

This clonotype was counted ten times or more. V and J are TRBV5-1 and TRBJ1-1, with D maybe TRBD1 (5 bases). The V end was cut by 4 bases, the J end by 1 base, with 11 bases between. CDR1 and CDR2 (germline): SGHRS, YFSETQ. The CDR3 has 14 amino acids. DNA of the CDR3: TGCGCCAGCAGCAACGGGGCCGAGAACACTGAAGCTTTCTTT. This encodes CASSNGAENTEAFF.

This clonotype turned up a few times. The chain has TRBV19 and TRBJ2-1; TRBD2 matches 8 bases. The CDR3 covers 17 residues. The trim removed 3 bases at V and 7 bases at J, leaving 14 bases unmatched. Per germline, CDR1 LNHDA and CDR2 SQIVND (reference sequence). Here the CDR3 reads CASSIRAGTSTGNEQFF. In nucleotides, the CDR3 is TGTGCCAGTAGTATCAGGGCCGGGACTAGTACAGGTAATGAGCAGTTCTTC.

This clonotype has ten or more counts. J is TRBJ2-1 and V is TRBV30; D may be TRBD1 or TRBD2 (5 bases each). Germline CDR1 GTSNPN, CDR2 SVGIG (reference sequence). Trimming cost V 5 bases and J 10 bases, with 18 bases left between them. CDR3 length: 13 amino acids. This CDR3 reads CAWGTFRDGEQFF. The CDR3 nucleotides are TGTGCCTGGGGAACATTCCGGGACGGCGAGCAGTTCTTC.